This TCR beta chain was documented in a study of cytomegalovirus exposure and HLA in healthy donors. Amplification used 60 Vbeta primers and 13 Jbeta primers. Sequencing was performed with immunoSEQ multiplex PCR; in TCRdb, only in-frame clones are kept and a portion is missing. This sample has approximately 170,000 clones, with around four fifths found just once. This CDR3 comprises 16 residues. The germline CDR1 and CDR2 sequences are SNHLY and FYNNEI. Trimming at V came to 3 bases and at J to 1 base, leaving 9 bases not matched to a gene. This TCR was sampled from a man younger than 30 in good health and CMV-seropositive. The sequenced sample consisted of PBMCs. The chain recombines TRBV2 with TRBJ2-7, with 7 bases aligning to TRBD2. CDR3 in amino acids: CASSEVVGGSSYEQYF. The CDR3 bases are TGTGCCAGCAGTGAGGTTGTGGGAGGGAGTTCCTACGAGCAGTACTTC. Looking up the rest from reference TRBV2 and TRBJ2-7 gives the full variable domain: EPEVTQTPSHQVTQMGQEVILRCVPISNHLYFYWYRQILGQKVEFLVSFYNNEISEKSEIFDDQFSVERPDGSNFTLKIRSTKLEDSAMYFCASSEVVGGSSYEQYFGPGTRLTVT.